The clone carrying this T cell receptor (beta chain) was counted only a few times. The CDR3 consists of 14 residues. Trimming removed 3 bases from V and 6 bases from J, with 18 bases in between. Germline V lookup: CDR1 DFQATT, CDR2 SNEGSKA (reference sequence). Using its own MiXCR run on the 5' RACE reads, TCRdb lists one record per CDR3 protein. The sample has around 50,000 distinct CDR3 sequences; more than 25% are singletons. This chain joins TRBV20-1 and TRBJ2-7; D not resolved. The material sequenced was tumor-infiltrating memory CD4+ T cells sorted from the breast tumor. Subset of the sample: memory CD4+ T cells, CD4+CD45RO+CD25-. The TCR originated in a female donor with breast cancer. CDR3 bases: TGCAGTGCTAGCCCACTTCTGACCGTAGCCGAGCAGTACTTC. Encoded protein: CSASPLLTVAEQYF.